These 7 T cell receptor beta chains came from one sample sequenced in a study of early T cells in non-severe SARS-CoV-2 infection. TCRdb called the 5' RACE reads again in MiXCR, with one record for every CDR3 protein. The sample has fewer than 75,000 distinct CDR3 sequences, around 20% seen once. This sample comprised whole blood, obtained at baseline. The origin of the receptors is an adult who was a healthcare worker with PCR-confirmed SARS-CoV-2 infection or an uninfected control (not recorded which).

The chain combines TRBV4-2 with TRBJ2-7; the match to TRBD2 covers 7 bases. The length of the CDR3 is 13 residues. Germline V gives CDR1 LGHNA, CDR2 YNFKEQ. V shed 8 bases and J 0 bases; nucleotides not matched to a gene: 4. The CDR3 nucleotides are TGTGCCAGCGGGACTATGAGCTCCTACGAGCAGTACTTC. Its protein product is CASGTMSSYEQYF.

CDR3 nucleotides: TGTGCCAGCAAACTAGCGGGTAACACCGGGGAGCTGTTTTTT. This sequence encodes CASKLAGNTGELFF. V is TRBV6-5 and J is TRBJ2-2; 9 positions match TRBD2. J was trimmed by 2 bases and V by 7 bases; bases with no gene match: 2. CDR3 length: 14 amino acids. In germline, CDR1 is MNHEY, CDR2 SVGAGI.

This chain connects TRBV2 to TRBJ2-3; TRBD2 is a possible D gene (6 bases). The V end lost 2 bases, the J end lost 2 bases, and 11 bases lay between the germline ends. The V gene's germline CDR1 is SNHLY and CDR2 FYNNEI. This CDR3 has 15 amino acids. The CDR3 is CASSEPGLSTDTQYF. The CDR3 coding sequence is TGTGCCAGCAGTGAACCGGGACTTTCCACAGATACGCAGTATTTT.

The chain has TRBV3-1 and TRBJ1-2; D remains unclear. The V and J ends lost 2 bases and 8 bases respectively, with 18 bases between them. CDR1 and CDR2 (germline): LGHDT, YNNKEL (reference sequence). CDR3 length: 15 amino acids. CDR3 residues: CASSQQGEGLGGYTF. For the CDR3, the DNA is TGTGCCAGCAGCCAACAAGGCGAAGGCCTGGGAGGCTACACCTTC.

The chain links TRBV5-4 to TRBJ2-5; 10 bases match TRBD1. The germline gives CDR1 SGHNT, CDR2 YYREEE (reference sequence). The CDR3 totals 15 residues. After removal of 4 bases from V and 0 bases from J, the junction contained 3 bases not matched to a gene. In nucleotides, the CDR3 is TGTGCCAGCAGCCCCGGGACAGGGGACCAAGAGACCCAGTACTTC. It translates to CASSPGTGDQETQYF.

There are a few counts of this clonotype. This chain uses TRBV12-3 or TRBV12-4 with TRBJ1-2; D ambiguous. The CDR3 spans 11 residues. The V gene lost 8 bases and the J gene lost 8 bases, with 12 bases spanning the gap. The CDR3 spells CASHYRGGYTF. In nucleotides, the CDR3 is TGTGCCAGCCATTATAGAGGAGGCTACACCTTC.

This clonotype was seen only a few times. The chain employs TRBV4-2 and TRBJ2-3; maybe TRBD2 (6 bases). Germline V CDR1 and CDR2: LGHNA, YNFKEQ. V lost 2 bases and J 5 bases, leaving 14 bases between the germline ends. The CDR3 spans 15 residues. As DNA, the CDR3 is TGTGCCAGCAGCCAAAAATTAGGGGAGGAAGATACGCAGTATTTT. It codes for CASSQKLGEEDTQYF.